This TCR beta chain is drawn from a study of shared clonotypes between healthy human individuals (dated by TCRdb to the early 2020s). As for the study more broadly: A couple of women and a few men aged 18 to 49 years were included in the cohort. Per donor, three plates each were used for CD4 naive and CD4 memory, two for CD8 naive, and one for CD8 memory. Blood TCR repertoires of about 5 healthy adults were deeply sequenced to estimate repertoire size and the extent of clonotype sharing between individuals. To increase sequencing depth and limit assay-specific biases, different laboratories used diverse techniques to prepare libraries and sequence TCR repertoires. Per donor, leukapheresis produced somewhere between about 0.8 and 9.5 billion PBMCs.

The paper's findings and limits, for the study overall: Even with the large sequencing depth, rarefaction of the sorted-subset datasets indicated that sequencing was incomplete. Pairwise subsampling led to the expectation that sequencing depth would affect the degree of clonotype sharing among donors. Higher generation probabilities were observed for clonotypes shared by all four sorted-subset donors than for non-shared clonotypes. Sampling was restricted to blood, and TCR repertoires in tissues likely differ from the TCR repertoires found in blood. Larger estimated clonotype richness was generally found for naive subsets than for memory subsets. Sharing across a handful of donors was observed for around 4.8% of naive CD4, 3.5% of naive CD8, roughly 2.4% of memory CD4, and around 0.4% of memory CD8 clonotypes. The genetic and exposure-history diversity represented was limited by the small number of donors.

V lost 3 bases and J lost 0 bases, and the count of bases not matched to a germline gene is 15. Based on the germline V gene (reference sequence), the CDR1 and CDR2 sequences are LNHDA and SQIVND. Including the terminal cysteine and phenylalanine, the CDR3 comprises 19 residues. The retained sequence is limited to the CDR3, 57 bases, with the frame set at the first base. The donors were healthy, HIV-negative adults who had no recently reported acute infections or vaccinations. Every donor was a Caucasian adult residing in Nashville, Tennessee, USA. CD4+ T cells were enriched by magnetic negative selection, after which naive cells were positively selected on CD45RA and the negative fraction was taken as the memory subset. After blood collection by leukapheresis, PBMCs were isolated using Ficoll-Histopaque density gradient centrifugation and then cryopreserved in the vapor phase of liquid nitrogen. Analytical flow cytometry was used to check the purity and quantity of every magnetically sorted T cell population. From each sorted fraction, genomic DNA was isolated and quantified by UV absorbance on a Nanodrop 2000c.

TCR CDR3 regions were amplified from genomic DNA by multiplex PCR using the deep immunoSEQ assay. Genomic DNA extracted from each cell subset was distributed evenly over all wells of several immunoSEQ 96-well plates, and each plate served as one replicate. For sorted subsets, each replicate PCR was loaded with 200 ng genomic DNA, equivalent to 32,000 or so T cell genomes. Purified libraries were quantified with a Qubit 3.0 fluorometer, sized on a Bioanalyzer 2100, and re-quantified with the KAPA Library Quantification kit. Each immunoSEQ 96-well plate was sequenced on its own single-read 150-cycle Illumina NextSeq 550 flow cell. In the source study's methods: The immunoSEQ output contained only junctional sequences without quality scores, so filtering could not match that applied to full-length reads. To assign V/J genes and CDR3, sequences were annotated against IMGT germline references using PyIR, a Python wrapper for IgBLAST v1.9. Reads were removed for weak V/J assignments (E-value above 1e-6), missing CDR3, stop codons, out-of-frame junctions, or ambiguous translated residues. V3J clonotypes were defined as sequences sharing an identical inferred V gene, J gene, and CDR3 amino acid sequence. The percentage overlap between two repertoires was calculated by dividing the number of shared unique clonotypes by the size of the smaller repertoire. RTK rarefaction, the Chao1 estimator, and Recon v2.1 estimates of unobserved clonotypes were used to assess repertoire richness. Generation probabilities for all TCRbeta clonotypes obtained by the gDNA method from several donors were computed using OLGA. TCRdb took over this immuneACCESS table, retaining in-frame rearrangements with V and J assigned. Such tables are incomplete; in checked studies, under half of the missing clones stem from an unresolved V gene, and the remainder is unexplained. V and J calls and clone size come straight from that table; D and trimming were deduced from the DNA. The sample table shows 2 million to 2.5 million clones, and about 94% are seen once. Less than 0.15% of the sample is taken by the ten largest.

Comment on this clone: It lacks a known antigen. Qualities for individual bases were not recorded, and no much larger clone is one base off.

The clonotype comes from a man younger than 35 in good health. The sample consisted of naive CD4+ T cells sorted from blood. This sample's cell subset or site label indicates: CD45RA+ positively selected. The V gene is TRBV19 and the J gene is TRBJ1-2, with 8 bases in between that match TRBD1. The CDR3 reads as follows: CASSISLRTGRGANYGYTF. The nucleotides are TGTGCCAGTAGTATCTCCCTCAGGACAGGGAGGGGTGCTAACTATGGCTACACCTTC.